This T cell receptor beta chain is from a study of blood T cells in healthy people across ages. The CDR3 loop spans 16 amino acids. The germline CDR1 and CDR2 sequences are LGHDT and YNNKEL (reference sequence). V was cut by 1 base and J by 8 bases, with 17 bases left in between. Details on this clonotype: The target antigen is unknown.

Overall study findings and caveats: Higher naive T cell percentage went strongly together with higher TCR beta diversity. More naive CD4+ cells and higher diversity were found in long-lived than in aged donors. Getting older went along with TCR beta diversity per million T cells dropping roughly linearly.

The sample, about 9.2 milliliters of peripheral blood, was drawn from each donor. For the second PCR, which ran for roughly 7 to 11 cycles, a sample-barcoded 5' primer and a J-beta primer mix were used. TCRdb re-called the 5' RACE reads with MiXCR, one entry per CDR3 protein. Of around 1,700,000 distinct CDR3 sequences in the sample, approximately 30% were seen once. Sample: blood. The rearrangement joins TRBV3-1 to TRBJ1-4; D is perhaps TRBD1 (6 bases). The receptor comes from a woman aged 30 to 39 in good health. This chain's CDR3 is CASSQGVRQETEKLFF. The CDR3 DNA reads TGTGCCAGCAGCCAAGGGGTCCGACAGGAGACGGAAAAACTGTTTTTT. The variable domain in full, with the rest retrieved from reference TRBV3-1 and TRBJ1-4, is DTAVSQTPKYLVTQMGNDKSIKCEQNLGHDTMYWYKQDSKKFLKIMFSYNNKELIINETVPNRFSPKSPDKAHLNLHINSLELGDSAVYFCASSQGVRQETEKLFFGSGTQLSVL.